This T cell receptor (beta chain) was captured in a study of shared clonotypes between healthy human individuals. Germline V gives CDR1 MNHEY, CDR2 SVGAGI. Trimming removed 6 bases from V and 4 bases from J; junction bases left unmatched: 6. The CDR3 has 14 amino acids. The table came from immunoSEQ multiplex PCR; TCRdb's copy has only in-frame clones and leaves some out. In the table there are 650,000 to 800,000 clones, roughly two thirds of which are singletons. The chain combines TRBV6-5 with TRBJ1-5; 7 nucleotides align to TRBD1. The sequenced material came from memory CD4+ T cells sorted from blood. Subset reported: CD45RA-negative fraction. The clonotype was recovered from a woman aged 25 to 39 in good health. The CDR3 loop is CASSAGGGNQPQHF. The DNA of the CDR3 is TGTGCCAGCAGCGCAGGGGGAGGTAATCAGCCCCAGCATTTT.